This T cell receptor beta chain was identified during a study of blood T cell repertoires in COVID-19. Turning to the study itself: The United States, Italy and Spain provided the acute and convalescent COVID-19 samples.

Per the original data handling: Reference gene primer amplification gave estimated nucleated cell counts. This table comes from immunoSEQ multiplex PCR, and its TCRdb copy is limited to in-frame clones, with some not included. Clone size and V and J calls were adopted from that table, with D and trimming inferred from the DNA. The table shows about 480,000 clones, with roughly 90% occurring only once. Cohort allocation depended upon clinical history that participants reported. Recovered Cohort 3 donors showed two negative PCRs, clearance, or symptom resolution. This CDR3 has 13 amino acids. The V and J ends lost 7 bases and 2 bases respectively, with 11 bases between them.

Sequencing was carried out using PBMCs or T cells enriched from blood (not recorded which). This sequence joins TRBV12-3 or TRBV12-4 and TRBJ1-2, with a possible D match to TRBD1 (5 bases). This TCR was sampled from a woman aged 40 to 50 who had recovered from COVID-19. The CDR3 nucleotides are TGTGCCAGCATTAACAGGCTCAACTATGGCTACACCTTC. As protein: CASINRLNYGYTF.